This is a list of T cell receptor beta chains from one sample in a study of Graves' ophthalmopathy and Graves' hyperthyroidism. In TCRdb, the multiplex PCR reads were re-called with MiXCR into one record per CDR3 protein. Of a few hundred thousand distinct CDR3 sequences in the sample, 35% to 40% were seen once. The sample comprised peripheral blood or thyroid tissue (not recorded which). The receptor set was obtained from an adult man with Graves' hyperthyroidism. The CDR3 runs from the conserved cysteine through the conserved F or W. D genes are given only for firm matches. Clone size appears in some rows only: once, few, many, or a class for an expanded clone.

D,size,J,length,V,CDR3,DNA
.,.,TRBJ1-4,13,TRBV29-1,CSVTGALNEKLFF,TGCAGCGTGACAGGCGCCTTAAATGAAAAACTGTTTTTT
.,few,TRBJ2-7,13,TRBV28,CASSSAAHYEQYF,TGTGCCAGCAGTTCCGCAGCACACTACGAGCAGTACTTC
.,.,TRBJ1-5,15,TRBV7-9,CASSPRGHENQPQHF,TGTGCCAGCAGCCCACGGGGACACGAGAATCAGCCCCAGCATTTT
.,many,TRBJ2-5,20,TRBV20-1,CSARDTPGESPARGLETQYF,TGCAGTGCTAGAGACACCCCAGGGGAGAGCCCTGCGCGTGGGCTGGAGACCCAGTACTTC
.,many,TRBJ1-6,13,TRBV16,CAIATGHNSPLHF,TGTGCCATTGCCACAGGGCATAATTCACCCCTCCACTTT
.,many,TRBJ1-1,13,TRBV12-3/TRBV12-4,CASSLTSSTEAFF,TGTGCCAGCAGTCTGACTTCGAGCACTGAAGCTTTCTTT
.,.,TRBJ2-7,14,TRBV20-1,CSARVRDARYEQYF,TGCAGTGCTAGAGTCAGGGACGCTAGATACGAGCAGTACTTC
.,many,TRBJ1-5,14,TRBV12-3/TRBV12-4,CASSPGPDNQPQHF,TGTGCCAGCAGTCCCGGACCAGACAATCAGCCCCAGCATTTT
.,once,TRBJ1-5,14,TRBV7-3,CASSLGRPNQPQHF,TGTGCCAGCAGCCTAGGACGGCCTAATCAGCCCCAGCATTTT
.,.,TRBJ2-5,15,TRBV14,CASSQVGGRRETRYF,TGTGCCAGCAGCCAAGTCGGAGGAAGACGAGAGACCCGATACTTC
.,many,TRBJ1-2,14,TRBV29-1,CSVTRDTPNYGYTF,TGCAGCGTTACCCGGGACACCCCTAACTATGGCTACACCTTC
.,.,TRBJ1-2,17,TRBV2,CASSERAGTRSNYGYTF,TGTGCCAGCAGTGAAAGGGCAGGGACGAGAAGTAACTATGGCTACACCTTC
TRBD2,.,TRBJ2-7,18,TRBV12-3/TRBV12-4,CASSISPPGLAGGYEQYF,TGTGCCAGCAGTATCTCTCCACCGGGACTAGCGGGGGGCTACGAGCAGTACTTC
TRBD1,many,TRBJ1-5,14,TRBV10-2,CASGWTGGNQPQHF,TGCGCCAGCGGCTGGACAGGAGGCAATCAGCCCCAGCATTTT
.,.,TRBJ1-2,18,TRBV19,CASSIVAGVPVALDGYTF,TGTGCCAGTAGTATCGTAGCCGGGGTCCCTGTCGCCCTGGATGGCTACACCTTC
.,many,TRBJ2-7,12,TRBV29-1,CSVEGPSYEQYF,TGCAGCGTTGAAGGTCCGTCCTACGAGCAGTACTTC
.,many,TRBJ2-6,17,TRBV24-1,CATSGGVASSGANVLTF,TGTGCCACCAGTGGCGGAGTGGCTTCCTCTGGGGCCAACGTCCTGACTTTC
.,many,TRBJ1-5,16,TRBV19,CASSIGRGESNQPQHF,TGTGCCAGTAGTATTGGGCGGGGAGAGAGCAATCAGCCCCAGCATTTT
.,.,TRBJ1-1,13,TRBV29-1,CRRSAIMNTEAFF,TGCAGGCGATCAGCAATCATGAACACTGAAGCTTTCTTT
TRBD2,once,TRBJ2-3,14,TRBV7-2,CATFIAGLGDTQYF,TGTGCCACCTTTATAGCGGGGCTTGGGGATACGCAGTATTTT
TRBD2,.,TRBJ2-5,15,TRBV7-2,CASSLLGSGKETQYF,TGTGCCAGCAGCCTCCTTGGAAGCGGGAAAGAGACCCAGTACTTC
TRBD2,.,TRBJ2-1,15,TRBV2,CASSETSGRADEQFF,TGTGCCAGCAGTGAAACTAGCGGGAGGGCCGATGAGCAGTTCTTC
TRBD1,many,TRBJ1-6,15,TRBV20-1,CSARRTGGWYSPLHF,TGCAGTGCTAGACGGACAGGGGGGTGGTATTCACCCCTCCACTTT
TRBD1,.,TRBJ1-6,22,TRBV7-2,CASSFRDRGDQARLHYNSPLHF,TGTGCCAGCAGCTTCCGGGACAGGGGGGACCAGGCTAGGCTTCACTATAATTCACCCCTCCACTTT
.,few,TRBJ2-2,14,TRBV25-1,CASSAYKGTGELFF,TGTGCCAGCAGTGCCTACAAGGGCACCGGGGAGCTGTTTTTT
.,.,TRBJ2-3,11,TRBV29-1,CSVLDGGTQYF,TGCAGCGTTCTCGACGGAGGAACGCAGTATTTT
.,.,TRBJ1-1,14,TRBV6-6,CASSYSIGRDEAFF,TGTGCCAGCAGTTACAGCATCGGGCGTGATGAAGCTTTCTTT
TRBD1,.,TRBJ1-6,13,TRBV5-1,CASIGQANSPLHF,TGCGCCAGCATAGGACAGGCCAATTCACCCCTCCACTTT
.,.,TRBJ2-1,16,TRBV20-1,CSARDFGNQGRNEQFF,TGCAGTGCTAGAGACTTCGGGAACCAGGGGAGAAATGAGCAGTTCTTC
.,many,TRBJ2-7,13,TRBV11-2,CASSPSGSFEQYF,TGTGCCAGCAGCCCCTCGGGCAGTTTCGAGCAGTACTTC
.,.,TRBJ1-1,15,TRBV6-6,CASTRTAVGGTEAFF,TGTGCCAGCACCAGGACAGCCGTTGGGGGAACTGAAGCTTTCTTT
TRBD1,many,TRBJ1-6,13,TRBV30,CAWGTGDNSPLHF,TGTGCCTGGGGGACAGGGGACAATTCACCCCTCCACTTT
.,few,TRBJ2-2,13,TRBV6-1,CASSQSASGELFF,TGTGCCAGCAGTCAATCAGCGTCCGGGGAGCTGTTTTTT
TRBD1,.,TRBJ2-7,13,TRBV29-1,CSWGTGSIYEQYF,TGCAGTTGGGGGACAGGGTCCATCTACGAGCAGTACTTC
.,.,TRBJ2-3,8,TRBV29-1,CSVSTQYF,TGCAGCGTTTCGACGCAGTATTTT
TRBD1,many,TRBJ2-7,14,TRBV29-1,CSVEKPGQGYEQYF,TGCAGCGTCGAGAAGCCGGGACAGGGCTACGAGCAGTACTTC
.,few,TRBJ1-4,17,TRBV19,CASSTGSEGSLNEKLFF,TGTGCCAGTAGTACAGGGTCGGAAGGGTCCCTTAATGAAAAACTGTTTTTT
TRBD2,.,TRBJ2-2,14,TRBV9,CASSAGGVAGELFF,TGTGCCAGCAGCGCGGGGGGGGTCGCCGGGGAGCTGTTTTTT
.,many,TRBJ2-6,16,TRBV7-2,CASSTGLLSGANVLTF,TGTGCCAGCAGCACGGGACTTCTCTCTGGGGCCAACGTCCTGACTTTC
.,many,TRBJ2-5,15,TRBV7-3,CASSLSGQLQETQYF,TGTGCCAGCAGCTTATCCGGACAGTTGCAAGAGACCCAGTACTTC
.,.,TRBJ1-5,13,TRBV13,CASSPRNGETQHF,TGTGCCAGCAGCCCTCGGAACGGAGAGACCCAGCATTTT
.,many,TRBJ1-2,14,TRBV13,CASSLRDRSDGYTF,TGTGCCAGCAGCTTAAGAGACAGGTCCGATGGCTACACCTTC
TRBD2,.,TRBJ2-7,14,TRBV11-3,CASSHGLASYGQYF,TGTGCCAGCAGCCACGGACTAGCCTCCTACGGGCAGTACTTC
.,.,TRBJ2-5,14,TRBV20-1,CSVAGFGVIETQYF,TGCAGCGTTGCAGGGTTTGGAGTAATAGAGACCCAGTACTTC
TRBD2,.,TRBJ2-1,16,TRBV24-1,CATSDASGRGSGEQFF,TGTGCCACCAGTGATGCTAGCGGCCGGGGGTCGGGTGAGCAGTTCTTC
.,many,TRBJ2-2,14,TRBV7-9,CASSLSGAGFELFF,TGTGCCAGCAGCTTATCCGGGGCGGGTTTCGAGCTGTTTTTT